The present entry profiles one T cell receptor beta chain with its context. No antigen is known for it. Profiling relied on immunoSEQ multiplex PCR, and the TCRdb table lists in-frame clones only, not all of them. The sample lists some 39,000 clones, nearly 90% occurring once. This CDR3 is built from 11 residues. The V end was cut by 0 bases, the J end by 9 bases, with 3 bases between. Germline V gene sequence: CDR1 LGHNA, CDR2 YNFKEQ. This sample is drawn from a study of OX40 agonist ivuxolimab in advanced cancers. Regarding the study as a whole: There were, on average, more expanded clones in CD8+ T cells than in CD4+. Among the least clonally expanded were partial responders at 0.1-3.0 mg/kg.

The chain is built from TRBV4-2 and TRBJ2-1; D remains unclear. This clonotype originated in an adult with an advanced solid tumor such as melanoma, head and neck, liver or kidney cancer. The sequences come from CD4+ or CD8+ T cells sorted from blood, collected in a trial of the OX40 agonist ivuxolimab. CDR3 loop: CASSQELEQFF. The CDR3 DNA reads TGTGCCAGCAGCCAAGAGCTTGAGCAGTTCTTC.